This record looks at one T cell receptor (beta chain) sequence and its context. Its matching antigen is unknown. The sample comes from a study of cytomegalovirus exposure and HLA in healthy donors. Whole-study findings and limits: In vitro confirmation showed three CMV-associated chains to be CMV antigen specific.

PCR was performed using 60 Vbeta and 13 Jbeta primers. Clones were read by immunoSEQ multiplex PCR, and TCRdb kept only the in-frame ones, dropping some. Among roughly 200,000 clones listed, 70% to 90% were seen once. This CDR3 has 17 amino acids. V shed 1 base, J shed 7 bases, and the junction held 9 bases outside the gene matches. Germline loops: CDR1 MRHNA, CDR2 SNTAGT. The specimen was PBMCs. The TCR sequence derives from a woman in her 50s in good health and CMV-seronegative. This chain joins TRBV6-4 and TRBJ1-6, with TRBD1 matching over 8 bases. The CDR3 region has the DNA TGTGCCAGCAGTGACTACCCAGGGGGCGCAGCGAATTCACCCCTCCACTTT. Encoded protein: CASSDYPGGAANSPLHF.